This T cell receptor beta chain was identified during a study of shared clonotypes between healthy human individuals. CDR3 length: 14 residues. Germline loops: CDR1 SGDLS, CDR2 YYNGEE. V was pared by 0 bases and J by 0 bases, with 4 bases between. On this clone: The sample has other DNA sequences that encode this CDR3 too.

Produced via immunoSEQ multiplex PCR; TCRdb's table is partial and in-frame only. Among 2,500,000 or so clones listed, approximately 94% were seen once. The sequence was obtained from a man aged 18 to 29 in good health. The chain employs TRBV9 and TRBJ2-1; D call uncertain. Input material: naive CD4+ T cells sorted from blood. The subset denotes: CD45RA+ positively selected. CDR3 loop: CASSVDSSYNEQFF. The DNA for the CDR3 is TGTGCCAGCAGCGTAGATAGCTCCTACAATGAGCAGTTCTTC. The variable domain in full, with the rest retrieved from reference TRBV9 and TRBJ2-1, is DSGVTQTPKHLITATGQRVTLRCSPRSGDLSVYWYQQSLDQGLQFLIQYYNGEERAKGNILERFSAQQFPDLHSELNLSSLELGDSALYFCASSVDSSYNEQFFGPGTRLTVL.